Below, 23 T cell receptor beta chains from the same sample are listed, as sequenced in a study of technical replicates of blood from several donors. Measured with immunoSEQ multiplex PCR; TCRdb has only the in-frame clones, and not every one. The repertoire includes nearly 70,000 clones, 92% of them detected once, and approximately 0.38% sits in the top ten. Sequencing was performed on T cells isolated from PBMCs. These receptor sequences come from a human donor in good health.

This chain links TRBV29-1 with TRBJ1-2; 10 bases map to TRBD1. J lost 7 bases, V lost 6 bases, and 11 bases had no gene match. The CDR3 runs to 14 residues. Germline loops: CDR1 SQVTM, CDR2 ANQGSEA. This CDR3 reads CSVERGQGISGYTF. The CDR3 nucleotides read TGCAGCGTCGAAAGGGGACAGGGGATTAGTGGCTACACCTTC.

This chain connects TRBV11-3 to TRBJ2-1; TRBD2 matches at 7 bases. V gave up 5 bases and J gave up 10 bases; unmatched junction bases: 8. The CDR3 covers 13 residues. CDR1 and CDR2 (germline): SGHNT, YENEEA. Here the CDR3 DNA reads TGTGCCAGCAGCCCAAGCGGGGTAGGAGAGCAGTTCTTC. The encoded protein is CASSPSGVGEQFF.

Concerning this clone itself: This CDR3 is also generated by other DNA sequences in the sample. CDR3 nucleotides: TGTGCCAGCTCGCTAGACAGCTACTATGGCTACACCTTC. It codes for CASSLDSYYGYTF. The chain has TRBV18 and TRBJ1-2; D is perhaps TRBD1 (5 bases). The V and J ends lost 6 bases and 3 bases respectively, with 11 bases between them. The length of the CDR3 is 13 residues. The germline CDR1 and CDR2 sequences are KGHSH and LQKENI.

This clone was seen a handful of times. The V gene is TRBV6-6, the J gene TRBJ2-7; 14 bases fit TRBD2. Germline CDR1 reads MNHNY; CDR2 reads SVGAGI (reference sequence). V shed 5 bases, J shed 6 bases, and the junction held 6 bases outside the gene matches. The CDR3 has 15 amino acids. The CDR3 loop is CASSDGTSGSSEQYF. The CDR3 region has the DNA TGTGCCAGCAGTGACGGGACTAGCGGGAGCAGCGAGCAGTACTTC.

The J gene is TRBJ1-5, the V gene TRBV6-4; 8 nucleotides agree with TRBD1. This CDR3 region has 16 residues. Germline lookup yields CDR1 MRHNA and CDR2 SNTAGT. Trimming cost V 0 bases and J 4 bases; bases outside gene matches: 5. The CDR3 region is CASSDSTGQANQPQHF. The CDR3 DNA follows: TGTGCCAGCAGTGACTCGACGGGACAGGCGAATCAGCCCCAGCATTTT.

Only one count was recorded for this clone. The V gene is TRBV2, the J gene TRBJ2-5; D gene uncertain. From germline, CDR1 is SNHLY and CDR2 FYNNEI. CDR3 size: 13 residues. V dropped 3 bases and J dropped 4 bases, with 9 bases sitting between them. The DNA of the CDR3 is TGTGCCAGCAGTGATCCTAGGAGAGAGACCCAGTACTTC. Encoded protein: CASSDPRRETQYF.

The chain links TRBV6-5 to TRBJ1-2; TRBD1 aligns across 7 bases. Germline V CDR1 and CDR2: MNHEY, SVGAGI. Trimming at V came to 7 bases and at J to 8 bases, leaving 7 bases not matched to a gene. The CDR3 spans 12 residues. The DNA of the CDR3 is TGTGCCAGCACCAGACAGGGATTCGGCTACACCTTC. It yields the protein CASTRQGFGYTF.

This clone was observed once. J is TRBJ2-1 and V is TRBV7-5; no check of the table's D call, TRBD2, against the DNA was made. TRBV7-5 constitutes a pseudogene. The CDR3 totals 17 residues. The CDR3 loop is CVRRQSLRESSYNEQFF. The CDR3 DNA is TGTGTCAGAAGGCAAAGCCTGCGGGAGAGCTCCTACAATGAGCAGTTCTTC.

The rearrangement uses TRBV21-1 and TRBJ1-5. TRBV21-1 is a pseudogene segment. The CDR3 is 17 residues long. This CDR3 reads CASSEGEGGADRQPQHF. The CDR3 nucleotides are TGTGCCAGCAGCGAGGGTGAGGGAGGGGCGGACCGTCAGCCCCAGCATTTT.

The V gene is TRBV27, the J gene TRBJ2-5; tentative D call: TRBD1 (8 bases). Germline-derived CDR1 and CDR2 are MNHEY and SMNVEV (reference sequence). The CDR3 contains 13 residues. The V gene lost 5 bases and the J gene lost 4 bases, with 11 bases spanning the gap. CDR3 bases: TGTGCCAGCAGTACAGGGGGGGGAGAGACCCAGTACTTC. This encodes CASSTGGGETQYF.

The gene calls are TRBV28 and TRBJ2-5, with D maybe TRBD2 (6 bases). The germline V gene encodes CDR1 MDHEN and CDR2 SYDVKM. The V end was cut by 3 bases, the J end by 5 bases, with 16 bases between. This CDR3 has 15 amino acids. CDR3 DNA: TGTGCCAGCAGTTTTAGTAAGGAGGGATCGGAGACCCAGTACTTC. Its protein product is CASSFSKEGSETQYF. Full variable domain (rest looked up from reference TRBV28 and TRBJ2-5): DVKVTQSSRYLVKRTGEKVFLECVQDMDHENMFWYRQDPGLGLRLIYFSYDVKMKEKGDIPEGYSVSREKKERFSLILESASTNQTSMYLCASSFSKEGSETQYFGPGTRLLVL.

There are a few counts of this clone. This chain links TRBV14 with TRBJ1-2; 7 nucleotides align to TRBD1. CDR3 length equals 15 residues. The J segment lost 7 bases and the V segment lost 0 bases, leaving 8 bases of the junction unmatched. CDR1 and CDR2 (germline): SGHDN, FVKESK. The CDR3 DNA reads TGTGCCAGCAGCCAAGAGACAGGGCGGTATGGTGGCTACACCTTC. Translated, it gives CASSQETGRYGGYTF.

The chain employs TRBV19 and TRBJ1-2, with TRBD1 identical over 10 bases. CDR3 length equals 14 residues. CDR1 is LNHDA, CDR2 SQIVND, per germline (reference sequence). With V trimmed by 1 base and J by 6 bases, 2 bases remained unmatched. Here the CDR3 DNA reads TGTGCCAGTAGTATAGGACAGGGGGCGCATGGCTACACCTTC. Translated, it gives CASSIGQGAHGYTF.

V and J are TRBV7-3 and TRBJ2-2; 7 bases agree with TRBD1. The germline V gene encodes CDR1 SGHTA and CDR2 FQGTGA. The CDR3 loop spans 14 amino acids. V lost 6 bases, J lost 2 bases, and 3 bases stayed unmatched. The CDR3 protein is CASRGQINTGELFF. The CDR3 DNA sequence: TGTGCCAGCAGGGGACAGATTAACACCGGGGAGCTGTTTTTT.

The chain employs TRBV30 and TRBJ2-1; a weak D match, TRBD2 (5 bases). Germline assignment: CDR1 GTSNPN and CDR2 SVGIG (reference sequence). The CDR3 sequence is 11 residues long. Trimming left V 5 bases short and J 5 bases short, with 7 bases between. The chain's CDR3 is CAWREDNEQFF. In DNA, the CDR3 is TGTGCCTGGCGGGAAGACAATGAGCAGTTCTTC.

The J gene is TRBJ2-5, the V gene TRBV19; D call uncertain. The CDR3 consists of 12 residues. Per the germline V gene, CDR1 is LNHDA and CDR2 is SQIVND (reference sequence). Trimming took 4 bases from V and 5 from J, leaving 8 bases between them. The CDR3 here is CASSTSRETQYF. The CDR3 coding sequence is TGTGCCAGTAGTACGTCTAGGGAGACCCAGTACTTC.

V gene TRBV19 combines with J gene TRBJ1-2; 8 bases map to TRBD1. This CDR3 is built from 16 residues. Trimming removed 1 base from V and 0 bases from J; junction bases left unmatched: 4. Germline loops: CDR1 LNHDA, CDR2 SQIVND (reference sequence). The CDR3 spells CASSIVGTGTNYGYTF. CDR3 DNA sequence: TGTGCCAGTAGTATAGTCGGGACAGGCACTAACTATGGCTACACCTTC. Supplemented by reference TRBV19 and TRBJ1-2, the full variable domain reads DGGITQSPKYLFRKEGQNVTLSCEQNLNHDAMYWYRQDPGQGLRLIYYSQIVNDFQKGDIAEGYSVSREKKESFPLTVTSAQKNPTAFYLCASSIVGTGTNYGYTFGSGTRLTVV.

This chain joins TRBV5-1 and TRBJ2-7; 8 nucleotides line up with TRBD2. Unmatched junction bases numbered 3, after V lost 4 bases and J lost 0 bases. CDR3 length: 14 amino acids. Germline lookup yields CDR1 SGHRS and CDR2 YFSETQ. The CDR3 region has the DNA TGCGCCAGCAGCCGGGAGGGGGGCTCCTACGAGCAGTACTTC. This gives the protein CASSREGGSYEQYF.

The genes are TRBV4-1 and TRBJ1-3; D is possibly TRBD1 (6 bases). The V gene's germline CDR1 is MGHRA and CDR2 YSYEKL. Trimming removed 0 bases from V and 7 bases from J, with 16 bases in between. The CDR3 spans 16 residues. CDR3: CASSQDRGDRRNTIYF. The CDR3 region has the DNA TGCGCCAGCAGCCAAGATAGAGGCGACAGGCGGAACACCATATATTTT.

This clone was counted a single time. The rearrangement joins TRBV28 to TRBJ1-5, with 7 bases aligning to TRBD1. The CDR3 extends over 14 amino acids. V shed 10 bases, J shed 6 bases, and the junction held 12 bases outside the gene matches. Germline V gene sequence: CDR1 MDHEN, CDR2 SYDVKM. The CDR3 reads CAISGEGAGQPQHF. The CDR3 nucleotides are TGTGCCATTTCCGGAGAGGGGGCCGGTCAGCCCCAGCATTTT.

The gene calls are TRBV5-1 and TRBJ2-1; D possibly corresponds to TRBD2 (5 bases). The CDR3 spans 15 residues. The germline CDR1 and CDR2 sequences are SGHRS and YFSETQ. Trimming took 6 bases from V and 4 from J, leaving 17 bases between them. In DNA, the CDR3 is TGCGCCAGCAACCGGGCCTCGGGCGGGTACAATGAGCAGTTCTTC. This encodes CASNRASGGYNEQFF.

This clone is a singleton in its sample. The chain recombines TRBV6-5 with TRBJ1-2; D unresolved. The CDR3 extends over 11 amino acids. Germline CDR1 reads MNHEY; CDR2 reads SVGAGI. Trimming cost V 8 bases and J 6 bases, with 10 bases left between them. For the CDR3, the DNA is TGTGCCAGCGGGTGGGAGAATGGCTACACCTTC. Amino acid sequence: CASGWENGYTF.

This chain joins TRBV15 and TRBJ2-1; 9 bases match TRBD2. Germline values: CDR1 LNHNV, CDR2 YYDKDF (reference sequence). There are 16 residues in the CDR3. V lost 5 bases to trimming and J lost 4 bases; unmatched junction nucleotides: 9. The chain's CDR3 is CATSADPGLAYNEQFF. The CDR3 DNA sequence: TGTGCCACCAGCGCGGATCCAGGACTAGCGTACAATGAGCAGTTCTTC.